One sample yielded the 26 T cell receptor beta chains listed below, sequenced in a study of a mutant IDH1 vaccine in newly diagnosed glioma. No antigen has been identified for these receptors. TCRdb's copy holds only in-frame clones and misses some; the assay was immunoSEQ multiplex PCR. Of around 80,000 clones in the sample, approximately 85% were seen once. Stated time point: week 23, last vaccination. The vaccine gave 300 ug of a 20-mer mutant IDH1 peptide subcutaneously per dose. The sample here was PBMCs, taken from a glioma patient whose treatment included an IDH1 peptide vaccine. These receptors were collected from a woman between 50 and 59 years old with glioma.

This sequence joins TRBV19 and TRBJ1-4, with unresolved D. CDR1 LNHDA and CDR2 SQIVND come from the germline V gene (reference sequence). Between the trimmed V and J ends, which lost 4 bases and 7 bases, there was a span of 10 bases. The CDR3 totals 13 residues. CDR3: CASSTRSSEKLFF. CDR3 DNA: TGTGCCAGTAGTACTCGGTCGAGTGAAAAACTGTTTTTT.

The rearrangement joins TRBV7-9 to TRBJ2-1, with D perhaps matching TRBD2 (6 bases). Germline CDR1 SEHNR, CDR2 FQNEAQ (reference sequence). Trimming took 7 bases from V and 0 from J, leaving 10 bases between them. This CDR3 is 14 amino acids long. The CDR3 here is CASNYGSSYNEQFF. The CDR3 coding sequence is TGTGCCAGCAACTACGGGAGCTCCTACAATGAGCAGTTCTTC.

The V gene is TRBV28, the J gene TRBJ2-2; maybe TRBD1 (5 bases). Trimming removed 4 bases from V and 4 bases from J, with 16 bases in between. Germline CDR1 reads MDHEN; CDR2 reads SYDVKM. There are 16 residues in the CDR3. The CDR3 region has the DNA TGTGCCAGCAGTTCCGCCAGGGAAAGTGTCACCGGGGAGCTGTTTTTT. It encodes CASSSARESVTGELFF.

The J gene is TRBJ2-3, the V gene TRBV19; perhaps TRBD1 as D (6 bases). V dropped 5 bases and J dropped 5 bases, with 29 bases sitting between them. This CDR3 has 19 residues. Germline V lookup: CDR1 LNHDA, CDR2 SQIVND (reference sequence). The CDR3 spells CASSPLGTIAYSAVDTQYF. Here the CDR3 DNA reads TGTGCCAGTAGTCCCCTCGGGACAATTGCCTATTCGGCCGTAGATACGCAGTATTTT.

The chain joins TRBV28 to TRBJ2-4; D possibly matches TRBD1 or TRBD2 (6 bases each). Trimming pared 11 bases from V and 4 bases from J, leaving 15 bases between. The CDR3 spans 13 residues. CDR1 is MDHEN, CDR2 SYDVKM, per germline. As DNA, the CDR3 is TGTGCCCTAGGGGGGCGAGAGAAAAACATTCAGTACTTC. It translates to CALGGREKNIQYF. The full variable domain, with the rest looked up from reference TRBV28 and TRBJ2-4, is DVKVTQSSRYLVKRTGEKVFLECVQDMDHENMFWYRQDPGLGLRLIYFSYDVKMKEKGDIPEGYSVSREKKERFSLILESASTNQTSMYLCALGGREKNIQYFGAGTRLSVL.

This chain connects TRBV7-3 to TRBJ2-2; possible D gene TRBD2, 5 bases. V gave up 5 bases and J gave up 6 bases, with 19 bases separating them. The CDR3 contains 16 residues. The germline CDR1 and CDR2 sequences are SGHTA and FQGTGA. The CDR3 DNA follows: TGTGCCAGCAGCCGTTCCTGGAGCCTTAGCGCCGGGGAGCTGTTTTTT. Encoded protein: CASSRSWSLSAGELFF.

This sequence joins TRBV28 and TRBJ1-4; TRBD1 might be the D (6 bases). This CDR3 contains 15 residues. Germline V gene data show CDR1 as MDHEN and CDR2 as SYDVKM. Trimming shortened V by 4 bases and J by 5 bases, and 14 bases separated the two germline ends. CDR3: CASSSYQGLNEKLFF. In nucleotides, the CDR3 is TGTGCCAGCAGTTCCTACCAGGGGCTGAATGAAAAACTGTTTTTT.

V gene TRBV5-6 combines with J gene TRBJ2-7; TRBD2 is a possible D gene (6 bases). Trimming took 1 base from V and 2 from J, leaving 7 bases between them. The CDR3 has 13 residues. Germline values: CDR1 SGHDT, CDR2 YYEEEE. CDR3 sequence: CASSLLAAYEQYF. CDR3 bases: TGTGCCAGCAGCTTGTTAGCGGCCTACGAGCAGTACTTC.

The gene calls are TRBV13 and TRBJ1-2; D is uncertain. Germline V lookup: CDR1 PRHDT, CDR2 FYEKMQ (reference sequence). This CDR3 is built from 13 residues. The V and J ends lost 0 bases and 4 bases respectively, with 6 bases between them. The CDR3, as DNA: TGTGCCAGCAGCTTAGGCCGGAGCTATGGCTACACCTTC. Its translation is CASSLGRSYGYTF.

The J gene is TRBJ2-2, the V gene TRBV6-4, with D unresolved. V gave up 4 bases and J gave up 5 bases, with 17 bases separating them. Germline V gene data show CDR1 as MRHNA and CDR2 as SNTAGT. This CDR3 has 16 amino acids. CDR3 sequence: CASSASSKLVTGELFF. The CDR3 DNA is TGTGCCAGCAGTGCTTCCTCTAAGCTCGTTACCGGGGAGCTGTTTTTT.

V is TRBV29-1 and J is TRBJ2-5, with D possibly being TRBD1 or TRBD2 (5 bases each). Germline-derived CDR1 and CDR2 are SQVTM and ANQGSEA. The ends were cut back, 7 bases at V and 3 bases at J, with 12 bases in the middle. The CDR3 runs to 12 residues. In DNA, the CDR3 is TGCAGCGCCGCCGGGACCGAAGAGACCCAGTACTTC. Protein: CSAAGTEETQYF.

The chain joins TRBV7-8 to TRBJ2-3, with TRBD1 matching over 9 bases. The CDR3 is made up of 12 amino acids. The V gene end was trimmed by 2 bases and the J gene end by 14 bases; junction bases not matched to a gene: 5. CDR1 SGHVS and CDR2 FQNEAQ come from the germline V gene. CDR3 in DNA: TGTGCCAGCAGCTTAAGGGACAGGGATACGTATTTT. It translates to CASSLRDRDTYF. The variable domain in full, with the rest retrieved from reference TRBV7-8 and TRBJ2-3, is GAGVSQSPRYKVAKRGQDVALRCDPISGHVSLFWYQQALGQGPEFLTYFQNEAQLDKSGLPSDRFFAERPEGSVSTLKIQRTQQEDSAVYLCASSLRDRDTYFGPGTRLTVL.

The rearrangement joins TRBV18 to TRBJ2-7; no firm D call. CDR1 and CDR2 from the germline V gene are KGHSH and LQKENI. The CDR3 totals 12 residues. V lost 1 base and J 4 bases, leaving 5 bases between the germline ends. The CDR3 sequence is CASSPLGYEQYF. The CDR3 DNA follows: TGTGCCAGCTCACCACTAGGGTACGAGCAGTACTTC.

The CDR3 reads CASSIRDRGLADTQYF. For the CDR3, the DNA is TGTGCCAGTAGTATCCGGGACAGGGGGCTAGCAGATACGCAGTATTTT. This chain joins TRBV19 and TRBJ2-3; 12 bases align to TRBD1. V dropped 3 bases and J dropped 4; count of bases not matched to a gene: 5. Germline CDR1 reads LNHDA; CDR2 reads SQIVND (reference sequence). The CDR3 length is 16 residues.

This chain joins TRBV18 and TRBJ2-1; a weak D match, TRBD2 (6 bases). Germline CDR1 KGHSH, CDR2 LQKENI. The ends were cut back, 2 bases at V and 0 bases at J, with 14 bases in the middle. The CDR3 runs 17 residues. The CDR3 nucleotides read TGTGCCAGCTCACCATACTCAGCGGGCTCCTCCTACAATGAGCAGTTCTTC. Translation: CASSPYSAGSSYNEQFF.

The V and J genes are TRBV5-5 and TRBJ1-5; unclear D gene. Germline CDR1 and CDR2: SGHKS and YYEKEE (reference sequence). The CDR3 loop spans 13 amino acids. V lost 1 base and J lost 4, with 6 bases in between. CDR3 DNA sequence: TGTGCCAGCAGCTTGAATTTGAATCAGCCCCAGCATTTT. Translated: CASSLNLNQPQHF.

The J gene is TRBJ2-1, the V gene TRBV19; TRBD2 agrees at 9 bases. Germline trimming cut 4 bases from V and 6 bases from J; bases unmatched to any gene: 7. Germline lookup yields CDR1 LNHDA and CDR2 SQIVND (reference sequence). There are 15 residues in the CDR3. The CDR3 sequence: CASSNSGRVGNEQFF. The CDR3 coding sequence is TGTGCCAGTAGTAATAGCGGGAGAGTTGGCAATGAGCAGTTCTTC.

The gene calls are TRBV6-4 and TRBJ1-5; D remains ambiguous. CDR1 MRHNA and CDR2 SNTAGT come from the germline V gene. V shed 3 bases and J shed 0 bases, with 9 bases lying between them. CDR3 size: 15 residues. The CDR3 region has the DNA TGTGCCAGCAGTGAAGACGGAGTTAGCAATCAGCCCCAGCATTTT. Encoded protein: CASSEDGVSNQPQHF.

This clone turned up a few times. The CDR3 loop reads CASSQALGGAGNTIYF. DNA of the CDR3: TGCGCCAGCAGCCAAGCGTTGGGAGGGGCTGGAAACACCATATATTTT. The chain recombines TRBV4-1 with TRBJ1-3; a weak D match, TRBD1 (5 bases). CDR3 size: 16 residues. CDR1 and CDR2 from the germline V gene are MGHRA and YSYEKL. The V and J ends lost 1 base and 2 bases respectively, with 12 bases between them.

The V call is TRBV28, the J call TRBJ1-5; D is possibly TRBD1 (6 bases). Trimming cost V 8 bases and J 7 bases, with 18 bases left between them. The CDR3 extends over 14 amino acids. Germline V gene data show CDR1 as MDHEN and CDR2 as SYDVKM. For the CDR3, the DNA is TGTGCCAGCTTATTGGGAGGGGGGCCCCAGCCCCAGCATTTT. It encodes CASLLGGGPQPQHF.

The CDR3 region has the DNA TGTGCCAGCAGCTTCCGAGCTGAAGAGACCCAGTACTTC. Residues: CASSFRAEETQYF. The rearrangement joins TRBV5-6 to TRBJ2-5; D remains ambiguous. CDR3 size: 13 residues. In germline, CDR1 is SGHDT, CDR2 YYEEEE. Trimming stripped 2 bases from V and 3 bases from J, with 8 bases between. Filled out from reference TRBV5-6 and TRBJ2-5, the complete variable domain reads DAGVTQSPTHLIKTRGQQVTLRCSPKSGHDTVSWYQQALGQGPQFIFQYYEEEERQRGNFPDRFSGHQFPNYSSELNVNALLLGDSALYLCASSFRAEETQYFGPGTRLLVL.

The V and J genes are TRBV7-8 and TRBJ2-7; 8 positions match TRBD2. The CDR3 is made up of 14 amino acids. CDR1 and CDR2 from the germline V gene are SGHVS and FQNEAQ. With 5 bases clipped from V and 3 bases from J, the junction kept 6 bases outside the gene matches. The CDR3 reads CASSPASGSYEQYF. CDR3 nucleotides: TGTGCCAGCAGCCCGGCCAGCGGGAGCTACGAGCAGTACTTC.

The chain is built from TRBV28 and TRBJ2-7; 9 bases agree with TRBD1. After removal of 4 bases from V and 6 bases from J, the junction contained 4 bases not matched to a gene. This CDR3 has 13 amino acids. From germline, CDR1 is MDHEN and CDR2 SYDVKM. CDR3 DNA: TGTGCCAGCAGTTGGACAGGGGATGGCGAGCAGTACTTC. This codes for CASSWTGDGEQYF.

The chain joins TRBV20-1 to TRBJ2-1; D uncertain. Germline CDR1 is DFQATT and CDR2 is SNEGSKA (reference sequence). CDR3 size: 11 residues. V lost 3 bases and J lost 9, with 9 bases in between. In DNA, the CDR3 is TGCAGTGCTAGCTTTTGGGGTGAGCAGTTCTTC. This gives the protein CSASFWGEQFF.

J is TRBJ2-2 and V is TRBV7-2; 7 bases match TRBD2. This CDR3 spans 17 amino acids. V dropped 1 base and J dropped 7; count of bases not matched to a gene: 12. From germline, CDR1 is SGHTA and CDR2 FQGNSA. In DNA, the CDR3 is TGTGCCAGCAGCTTAGATAGGTGGGAGGGCCTAATCGGGGAGCTGTTTTTT. Translating it yields CASSLDRWEGLIGELFF.

This chain links TRBV6-4 with TRBJ2-1, with D tentatively TRBD1 (6 bases). Germline loops: CDR1 MRHNA, CDR2 SNTAGT. Trimming shortened V by 2 bases and J by 9 bases, and 11 bases separated the two germline ends. The CDR3 contains 13 residues. CDR3 region: CASSDRVGGEQFF. CDR3 DNA sequence: TGTGCCAGCAGTGACCGAGTAGGGGGTGAGCAGTTCTTC.